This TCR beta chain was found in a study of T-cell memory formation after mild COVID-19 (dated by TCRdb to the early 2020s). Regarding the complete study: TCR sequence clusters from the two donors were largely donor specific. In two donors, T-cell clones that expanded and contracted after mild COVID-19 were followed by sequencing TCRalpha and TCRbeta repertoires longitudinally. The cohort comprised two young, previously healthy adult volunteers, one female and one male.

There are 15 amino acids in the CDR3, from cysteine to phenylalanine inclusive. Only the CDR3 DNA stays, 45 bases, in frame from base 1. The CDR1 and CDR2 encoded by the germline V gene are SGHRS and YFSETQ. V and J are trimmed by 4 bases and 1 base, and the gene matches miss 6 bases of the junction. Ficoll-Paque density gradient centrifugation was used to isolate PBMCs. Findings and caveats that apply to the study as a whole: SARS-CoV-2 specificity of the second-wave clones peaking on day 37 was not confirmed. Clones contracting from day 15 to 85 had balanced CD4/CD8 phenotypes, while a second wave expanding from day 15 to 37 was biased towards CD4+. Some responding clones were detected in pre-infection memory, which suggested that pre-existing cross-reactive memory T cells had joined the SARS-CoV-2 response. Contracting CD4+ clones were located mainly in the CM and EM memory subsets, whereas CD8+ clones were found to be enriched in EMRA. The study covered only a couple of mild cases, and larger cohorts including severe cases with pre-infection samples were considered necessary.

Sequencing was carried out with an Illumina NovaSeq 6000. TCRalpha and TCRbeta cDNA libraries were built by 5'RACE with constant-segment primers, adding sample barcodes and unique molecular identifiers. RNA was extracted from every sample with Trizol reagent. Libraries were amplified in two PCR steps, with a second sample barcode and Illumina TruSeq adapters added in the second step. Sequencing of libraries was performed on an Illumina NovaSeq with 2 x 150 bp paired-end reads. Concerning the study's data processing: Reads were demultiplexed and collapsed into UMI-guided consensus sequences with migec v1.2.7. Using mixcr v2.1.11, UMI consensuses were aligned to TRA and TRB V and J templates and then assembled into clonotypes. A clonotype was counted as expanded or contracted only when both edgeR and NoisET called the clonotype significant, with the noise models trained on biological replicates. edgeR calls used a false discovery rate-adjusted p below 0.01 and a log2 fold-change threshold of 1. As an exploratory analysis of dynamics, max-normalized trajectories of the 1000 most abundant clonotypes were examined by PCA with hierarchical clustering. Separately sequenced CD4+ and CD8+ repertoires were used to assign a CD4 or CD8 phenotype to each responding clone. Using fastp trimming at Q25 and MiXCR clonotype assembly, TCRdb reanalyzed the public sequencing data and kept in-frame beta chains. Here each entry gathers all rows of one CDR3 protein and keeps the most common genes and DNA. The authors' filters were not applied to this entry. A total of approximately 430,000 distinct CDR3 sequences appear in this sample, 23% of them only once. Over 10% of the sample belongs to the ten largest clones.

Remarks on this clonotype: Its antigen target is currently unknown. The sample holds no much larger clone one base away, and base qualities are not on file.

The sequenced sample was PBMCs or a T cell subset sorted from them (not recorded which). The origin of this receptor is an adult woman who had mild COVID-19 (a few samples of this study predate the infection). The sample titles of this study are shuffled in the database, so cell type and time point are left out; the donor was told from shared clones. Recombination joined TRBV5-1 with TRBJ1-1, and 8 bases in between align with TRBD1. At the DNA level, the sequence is TGCGCCAGCAGCAAAGGACAGGGAGGGAACACTGAAGCTTTCTTT. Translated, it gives CASSKGQGGNTEAFF.